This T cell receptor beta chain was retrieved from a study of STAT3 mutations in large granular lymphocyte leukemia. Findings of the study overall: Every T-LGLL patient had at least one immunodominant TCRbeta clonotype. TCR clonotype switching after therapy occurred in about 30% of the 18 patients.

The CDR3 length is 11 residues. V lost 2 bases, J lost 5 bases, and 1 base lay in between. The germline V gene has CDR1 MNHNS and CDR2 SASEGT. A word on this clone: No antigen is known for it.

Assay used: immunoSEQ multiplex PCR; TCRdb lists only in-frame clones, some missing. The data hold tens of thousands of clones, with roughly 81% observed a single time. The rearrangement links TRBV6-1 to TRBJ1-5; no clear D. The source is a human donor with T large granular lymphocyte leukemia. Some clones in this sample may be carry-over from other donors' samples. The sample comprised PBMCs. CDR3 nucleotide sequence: TGTGCCAGCAGTGAATATCAGCCCCAGCATTTT. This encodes CASSEYQPQHF.